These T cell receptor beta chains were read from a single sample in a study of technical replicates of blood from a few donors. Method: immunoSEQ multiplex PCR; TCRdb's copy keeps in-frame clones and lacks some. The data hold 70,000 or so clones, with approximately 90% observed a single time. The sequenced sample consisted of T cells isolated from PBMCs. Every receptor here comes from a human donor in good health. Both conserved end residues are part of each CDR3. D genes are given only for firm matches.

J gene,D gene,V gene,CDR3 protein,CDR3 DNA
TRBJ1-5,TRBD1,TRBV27,CASSLDRGSQPQHF,TGTGCCAGCAGTTTGGACAGGGGTAGTCAGCCCCAGCATTTT
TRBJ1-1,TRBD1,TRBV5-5,CASSSLGGTGEEAFF,TGTGCCAGCAGCTCCCTGGGAGGGACAGGAGAGGAAGCTTTCTTT
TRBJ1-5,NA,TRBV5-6,CASSRGWSNQPQHF,TGTGCCAGCTCAAGGGGATGGAGCAATCAGCCCCAGCATTTT
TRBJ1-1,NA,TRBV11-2,CASSYTGTNTEAFF,TGTGCCAGCAGCTACACAGGAACGAACACTGAAGCTTTCTTT
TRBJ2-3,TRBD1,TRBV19,CASSNPGQDFTDTQYF,TGTGCCAGTAGTAACCCGGGACAGGACTTCACAGATACGCAGTATTTT
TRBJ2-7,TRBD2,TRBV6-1,CASRTLPGGYEQYF,TGTGCCAGCCGGACCCTTCCCGGGGGGTACGAGCAGTACTTC
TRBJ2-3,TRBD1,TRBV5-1,CASSLGRGPDTQYF,TGCGCCAGCAGCTTGGGAAGGGGGCCGGATACGCAGTATTTT
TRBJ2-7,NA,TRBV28,CASRNQGSEQYF,TGTGCCAGCAGAAACCAGGGTAGCGAGCAGTACTTC
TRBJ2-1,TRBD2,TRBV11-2,CASSLYGGNSNEQFF,TGTGCCAGCAGCTTATACGGGGGGAATTCCAATGAGCAGTTCTTC
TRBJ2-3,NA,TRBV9,CASSGGTSLFHTDTQYF,TGTGCCAGCAGCGGCGGGACTTCACTTTTTCACACAGATACGCAGTATTTT
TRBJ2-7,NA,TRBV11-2,CASSLAGDSYEQYF,TGTGCCAGCAGCTTAGCGGGGGACTCCTACGAGCAGTACTTC
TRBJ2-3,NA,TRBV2,CASSYAGTSRFDTQYF,TGTGCCAGCAGTTACGCCGGGACTTCAAGGTTTGATACGCAGTATTTT
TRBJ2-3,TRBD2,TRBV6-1,CASSEGQRGITTDTQYF,TGTGCCAGCAGTGAAGGCCAGCGGGGTATAACCACAGATACGCAGTATTTT
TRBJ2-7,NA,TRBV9,CASSTSGTGAYEQYF,TGTGCCAGCAGCACCTCCGGGACTGGAGCCTACGAGCAGTACTTC
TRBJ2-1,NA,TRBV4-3,CASSQDTGTYNEQFF,TGCGCCAGCAGCCAAGATACCGGGACCTACAATGAGCAGTTCTTC
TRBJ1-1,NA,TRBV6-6,CASSYTGLVDPFF,TGTGCCAGCAGTTACACCGGACTCGTTGATCCTTTCTTT
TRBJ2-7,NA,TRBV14,CASSPRRTLSYEQYF,TGTGCCAGCAGCCCCAGACGGACTTTATCCTACGAGCAGTACTTC
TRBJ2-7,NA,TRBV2,CASRDFYEQYF,TGTGCCAGCAGGGACTTTTACGAGCAGTACTTC
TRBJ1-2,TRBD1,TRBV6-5,CASASYLRGLYGYTF,TGTGCCAGCGCCTCCTACCTCAGGGGGCTCTATGGCTACACCTTC
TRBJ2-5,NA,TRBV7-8,CASSSVRGTQYF,TGTGCCAGCAGCTCTGTTAGGGGGACCCAGTACTTC
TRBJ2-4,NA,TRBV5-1,CASSLEGDKNIQYF,TGCGCCAGCAGCTTGGAAGGAGACAAAAACATTCAGTACTTC
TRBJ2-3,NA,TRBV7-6,CASSQLPGADTQYF,TGTGCCAGCAGCCAGCTCCCAGGGGCAGATACGCAGTATTTT
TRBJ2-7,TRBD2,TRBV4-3,CASSRRTSGRAEDEQYF,TGCGCCAGCAGCCGGAGGACTAGCGGGAGGGCCGAGGACGAGCAGTACTTC